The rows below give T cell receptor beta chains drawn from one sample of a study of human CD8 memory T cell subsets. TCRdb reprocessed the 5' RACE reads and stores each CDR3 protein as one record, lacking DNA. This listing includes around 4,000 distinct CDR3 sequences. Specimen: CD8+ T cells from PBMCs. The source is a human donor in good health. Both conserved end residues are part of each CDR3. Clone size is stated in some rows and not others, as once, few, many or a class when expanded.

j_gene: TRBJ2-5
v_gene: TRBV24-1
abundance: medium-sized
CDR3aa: CATSDYRDRKDQETQYF

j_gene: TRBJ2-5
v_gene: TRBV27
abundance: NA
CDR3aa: CASSPLRQETQYF

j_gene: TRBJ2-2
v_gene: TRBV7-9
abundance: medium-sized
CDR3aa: CASSSSARGGNTGELFF

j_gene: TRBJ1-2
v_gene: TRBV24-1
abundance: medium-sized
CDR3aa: CATSESGTGALSGYTF

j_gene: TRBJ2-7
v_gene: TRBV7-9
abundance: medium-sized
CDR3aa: CASSLVGDYEQYF

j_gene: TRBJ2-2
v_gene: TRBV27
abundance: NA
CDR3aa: CASRSGVPGELFF

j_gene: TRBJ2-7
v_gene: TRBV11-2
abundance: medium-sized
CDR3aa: CASSLAGVVYEQYF

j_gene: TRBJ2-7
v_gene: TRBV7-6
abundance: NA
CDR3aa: CASSPGQGPFEQYF

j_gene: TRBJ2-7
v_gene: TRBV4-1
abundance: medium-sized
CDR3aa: CASSQEAGDTTYEQYF

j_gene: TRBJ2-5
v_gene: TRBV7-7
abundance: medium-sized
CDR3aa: CASSSTGQETQYF

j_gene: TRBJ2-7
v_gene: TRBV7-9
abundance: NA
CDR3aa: CASSLSGSYEQYF

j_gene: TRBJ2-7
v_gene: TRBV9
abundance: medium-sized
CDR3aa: CASRKLANSGEQYF

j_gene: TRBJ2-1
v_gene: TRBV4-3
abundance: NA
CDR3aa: CASSQDGQGPYNEQFF

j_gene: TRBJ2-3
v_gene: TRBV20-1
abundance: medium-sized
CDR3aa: CSAVGLAGGPSTDTQYF

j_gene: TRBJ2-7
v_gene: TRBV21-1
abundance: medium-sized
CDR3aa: CASSKGLAGEGDYEQYF

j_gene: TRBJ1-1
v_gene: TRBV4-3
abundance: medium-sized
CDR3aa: CASSQEAVDRANTEAFF

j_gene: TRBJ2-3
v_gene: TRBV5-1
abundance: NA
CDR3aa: CASSPLAGGETGDTQYF

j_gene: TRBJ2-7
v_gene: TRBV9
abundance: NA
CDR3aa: CASSPRQRPYEQYF

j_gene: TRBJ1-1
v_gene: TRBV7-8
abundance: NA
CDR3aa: CASSSDSQGASEAFF

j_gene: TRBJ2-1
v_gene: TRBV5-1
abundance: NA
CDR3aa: CASSLDFNEQFF

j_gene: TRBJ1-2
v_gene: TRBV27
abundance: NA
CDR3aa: CASSLSTGTGWFGYTF

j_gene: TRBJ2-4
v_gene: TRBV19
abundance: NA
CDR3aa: CASTTGQGRSIQYF

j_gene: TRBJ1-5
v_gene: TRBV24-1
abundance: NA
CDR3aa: CATSDWPSDQPQHF

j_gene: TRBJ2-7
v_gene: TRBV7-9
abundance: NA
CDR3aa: CASSLAGGPTVHEQYF

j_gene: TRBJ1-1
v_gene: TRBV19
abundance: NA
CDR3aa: CASSLYRFMNTEAFF

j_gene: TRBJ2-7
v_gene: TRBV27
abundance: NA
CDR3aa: CASSHPRAPYEQYF

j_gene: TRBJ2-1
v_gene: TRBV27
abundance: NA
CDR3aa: CASSPAVSSYNEQFF

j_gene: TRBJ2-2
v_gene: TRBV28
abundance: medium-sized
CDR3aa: CASSLSLLAGVNTGELFF

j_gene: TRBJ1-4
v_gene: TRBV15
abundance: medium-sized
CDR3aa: CATSRATGEGEKLFF

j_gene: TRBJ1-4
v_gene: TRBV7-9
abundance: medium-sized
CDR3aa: CASSKGTAEKLFF

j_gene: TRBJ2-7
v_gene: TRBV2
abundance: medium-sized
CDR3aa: CASSGTPDFYEQYF

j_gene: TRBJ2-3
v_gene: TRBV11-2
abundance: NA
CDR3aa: CASLTSGRDTQYF

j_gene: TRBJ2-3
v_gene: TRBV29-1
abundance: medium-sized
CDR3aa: CSSNGATDLFSTDTQYF